Listed below are T cell receptor beta chains from one sample, sequenced in a study of regulatory T cells in long-lasting Graves disease. In TCRdb, the multiplex PCR reads were re-called with MiXCR into one record per CDR3 protein. Found here are over 300,000 distinct CDR3 sequences, about 16% of them singletons; the top ten hold about 20%. The starting material was peripheral blood mononuclear cells (PBMCs), obtained at new diagnosis, from a patient treated with antithyroid drugs. The receptors were sampled from a female donor with Graves disease. Each CDR3 is given with its conserved first and last residue. Fields, in order: D gene, V gene, J gene, clone size, CDR3 protein, CDR3 DNA. A D gene is named only where the DNA matches it firmly. Clone size appears in some rows only: once, few, many, or a class for an expanded clone.

D gene: TRBD1
V gene: TRBV28
J gene: TRBJ2-7
clone size: .
CDR3 protein: CAGSWGQGWYEQYF
CDR3 DNA: TGTGCCGGCAGTTGGGGACAGGGGTGGTACGAGCAGTACTTC

D gene: TRBD2
V gene: TRBV20-1
J gene: TRBJ2-2
clone size: many
CDR3 protein: CSARTGGRSDTGELFF
CDR3 DNA: TGCAGTGCTAGGACGGGCGGGAGAAGTGACACCGGGGAGCTGTTTTTT

D gene: .
V gene: TRBV20-1
J gene: TRBJ1-2
clone size: many
CDR3 protein: CSARDRGVYGYTF
CDR3 DNA: TGCAGTGCTAGAGATCGGGGGGTTTATGGCTACACCTTC

D gene: .
V gene: TRBV28
J gene: TRBJ1-1
clone size: many
CDR3 protein: CASSFSRPYAFF
CDR3 DNA: TGTGCCAGCAGTTTTAGTAGGCCGTACGCTTTCTTT

D gene: .
V gene: TRBV29-1
J gene: TRBJ2-1
clone size: few
CDR3 protein: CSVVWGRGSNEQFF
CDR3 DNA: TGCAGCGTTGTTTGGGGTCGAGGGAGCAATGAGCAGTTCTTC

D gene: .
V gene: TRBV9
J gene: TRBJ2-2
clone size: many
CDR3 protein: CASSESSGGFNTGELFF
CDR3 DNA: TGTGCCAGCAGCGAATCTTCAGGGGGGTTCAACACCGGGGAGCTGTTTTTT

D gene: TRBD1
V gene: TRBV20-1
J gene: TRBJ1-2
clone size: many
CDR3 protein: CSAHHGQGFYGYTF
CDR3 DNA: TGCAGTGCTCATCACGGACAGGGATTTTATGGCTACACCTTC

D gene: .
V gene: TRBV13
J gene: TRBJ2-1
clone size: many
CDR3 protein: CASSLMANNEQFF
CDR3 DNA: TGTGCCAGCAGCTTGATGGCAAACAATGAGCAGTTCTTC

D gene: .
V gene: TRBV3-1
J gene: TRBJ1-1
clone size: many
CDR3 protein: CASSQVRQNTEAFF
CDR3 DNA: TGTGCCAGCAGCCAAGTGAGACAGAACACTGAAGCTTTCTTT

D gene: .
V gene: TRBV10-3
J gene: TRBJ1-2
clone size: many
CDR3 protein: CAISDNRVDYGYTF
CDR3 DNA: TGTGCCATCAGTGATAACAGGGTAGACTATGGCTACACCTTC

D gene: .
V gene: TRBV6-9
J gene: TRBJ2-5
clone size: many
CDR3 protein: CASSSPGVARETQYF
CDR3 DNA: TGTGCCAGCAGTTCCCCAGGGGTCGCCCGGGAGACCCAGTACTTC

D gene: TRBD2
V gene: TRBV5-1
J gene: TRBJ2-5
clone size: .
CDR3 protein: CASSSGLAGAKLQETQYF
CDR3 DNA: TGCGCCAGCAGCTCCGGACTAGCGGGGGCAAAGCTTCAAGAGACCCAGTACTTC

D gene: TRBD2
V gene: TRBV28
J gene: TRBJ2-7
clone size: many
CDR3 protein: CASSLWTPTAGVHEQYF
CDR3 DNA: TGTGCCAGCAGTTTATGGACCCCCACAGCGGGAGTTCACGAGCAGTACTTC

D gene: .
V gene: TRBV11-2
J gene: TRBJ2-2
clone size: many
CDR3 protein: CASSRDAANTGELFF
CDR3 DNA: TGTGCCAGCAGCCGGGACGCTGCGAACACCGGGGAGCTGTTTTTT

D gene: TRBD1
V gene: TRBV6-1
J gene: TRBJ1-6
clone size: few
CDR3 protein: CASSEQGAFNNSPLHF
CDR3 DNA: TGTGCCAGCAGTGAGCAGGGGGCTTTCAATAATTCACCCCTCCACTTT

D gene: .
V gene: TRBV6-2/TRBV6-3
J gene: TRBJ1-1
clone size: many
CDR3 protein: CASTLDRNTEAFF
CDR3 DNA: TGTGCCAGCACCCTGGACAGGAACACTGAAGCTTTCTTT

D gene: .
V gene: TRBV4-2
J gene: TRBJ1-2
clone size: many
CDR3 protein: CASSQGTLNYGYTF
CDR3 DNA: TGTGCCAGCAGCCAGGGGACACTAAACTATGGCTACACCTTC

D gene: .
V gene: TRBV2
J gene: TRBJ1-5
clone size: many
CDR3 protein: CASTQVGGRGNQPQHF
CDR3 DNA: TGTGCCAGCACCCAGGTCGGGGGGCGCGGCAATCAGCCCCAGCATTTT

D gene: TRBD2
V gene: TRBV7-2
J gene: TRBJ2-3
clone size: many
CDR3 protein: CASSLRLAGVVADTQYF
CDR3 DNA: TGTGCCAGCAGCTTAAGGCTAGCGGGAGTAGTGGCAGATACGCAGTATTTT

D gene: .
V gene: TRBV7-2
J gene: TRBJ1-1
clone size: many
CDR3 protein: CASSSQRATEAFF
CDR3 DNA: TGTGCCAGCAGCTCCCAGAGGGCCACTGAAGCTTTCTTT

D gene: .
V gene: TRBV20-1
J gene: TRBJ1-4
clone size: many
CDR3 protein: CSARDIGRGNEKLFF
CDR3 DNA: TGCAGTGCCAGGGACATCGGGCGGGGAAATGAAAAACTGTTTTTT

D gene: TRBD2
V gene: TRBV30
J gene: TRBJ2-7
clone size: .
CDR3 protein: CAWSAGLAGGGEQYF
CDR3 DNA: TGTGCCTGGAGTGCCGGACTAGCGGGAGGAGGGGAGCAGTACTTC

D gene: .
V gene: TRBV27
J gene: TRBJ1-5
clone size: many
CDR3 protein: CASSITQAGNQPQHF
CDR3 DNA: TGTGCCAGCAGTATCACCCAAGCGGGCAATCAGCCCCAGCATTTT

D gene: .
V gene: TRBV7-2
J gene: TRBJ2-3
clone size: many
CDR3 protein: CASSSGNHFTDTQYF
CDR3 DNA: TGTGCCAGCAGCTCGGGCAACCACTTCACAGATACGCAGTATTTT

D gene: TRBD1
V gene: TRBV2
J gene: TRBJ1-1
clone size: many
CDR3 protein: CASTPGGLGTEAFF
CDR3 DNA: TGTGCCAGCACCCCAGGGGGGCTCGGCACTGAAGCTTTCTTT

D gene: .
V gene: TRBV18
J gene: TRBJ1-1
clone size: many
CDR3 protein: CASSPHPPISGTEAFF
CDR3 DNA: TGTGCCAGCTCACCCCATCCACCTATCAGTGGCACTGAAGCTTTCTTT

D gene: TRBD2
V gene: TRBV14
J gene: TRBJ2-5
clone size: .
CDR3 protein: CASSQGLRGGWGETQYF
CDR3 DNA: TGTGCCAGCAGCCAAGGCCTTCGGGGGGGCTGGGGGGAGACCCAGTACTTC

D gene: .
V gene: TRBV20-1
J gene: TRBJ1-1
clone size: few
CDR3 protein: CSARNSSSRNTEAFF
CDR3 DNA: TGCAGTGCTAGAAATTCAAGCAGCAGAAACACTGAAGCTTTCTTT

D gene: .
V gene: TRBV14
J gene: TRBJ2-6
clone size: .
CDR3 protein: CASSQVGFGANVLTF
CDR3 DNA: TGTGCCAGCAGCCAAGTAGGGTTTGGGGCCAACGTCCTGACTTTC

D gene: .
V gene: TRBV12-3/TRBV12-4
J gene: TRBJ2-2
clone size: .
CDR3 protein: CASSYTGFRELFF
CDR3 DNA: TGTGCCAGCAGCTACACAGGGTTTCGGGAGCTGTTTTTT

D gene: TRBD1
V gene: TRBV12-5
J gene: TRBJ2-5
clone size: .
CDR3 protein: CASGREGQGETQYF
CDR3 DNA: TGTGCTAGTGGTCGGGAGGGACAGGGGGAGACCCAGTACTTC

D gene: TRBD2
V gene: TRBV12-3/TRBV12-4
J gene: TRBJ2-1
clone size: few
CDR3 protein: CASSLSLAGYNEQFF
CDR3 DNA: TGTGCCAGCAGTTTATCCCTAGCGGGATACAATGAGCAGTTCTTC

D gene: .
V gene: TRBV5-1
J gene: TRBJ1-4
clone size: few
CDR3 protein: CASSPRQPNEKLFF
CDR3 DNA: TGCGCCAGCAGCCCCCGACAGCCTAATGAAAAACTGTTTTTT

D gene: TRBD2
V gene: TRBV6-9
J gene: TRBJ2-7
clone size: many
CDR3 protein: CASSFLPGAGAVGEQYF
CDR3 DNA: TGTGCCAGCAGTTTTTTACCAGGAGCGGGAGCGGTGGGCGAGCAGTACTTC

D gene: TRBD1
V gene: TRBV20-1
J gene: TRBJ1-1
clone size: few
CDR3 protein: CSARGQGKNTEAFF
CDR3 DNA: TGCAGTGCTAGGGGACAGGGCAAGAACACTGAAGCTTTCTTT

D gene: .
V gene: TRBV19
J gene: TRBJ1-3
clone size: few
CDR3 protein: CASSIDPSPSSGNTIYF
CDR3 DNA: TGTGCCAGTAGTATAGATCCGTCGCCGAGCTCTGGAAACACCATATATTTT

D gene: TRBD2
V gene: TRBV7-9
J gene: TRBJ2-3
clone size: many
CDR3 protein: CASSPGTSGSSRGDTQYF
CDR3 DNA: TGTGCCAGCAGCCCCGGGACTAGCGGGAGTTCACGGGGAGATACGCAGTATTTT

D gene: TRBD2
V gene: TRBV7-3
J gene: TRBJ2-2
clone size: few
CDR3 protein: CASSYGLAGDVTDTGELFF
CDR3 DNA: TGTGCCAGCAGCTACGGACTAGCGGGAGATGTGACGGACACCGGGGAGCTGTTTTTT

D gene: .
V gene: TRBV6-1
J gene: TRBJ1-5
clone size: many
CDR3 protein: CATSQGSSGNQPQHF
CDR3 DNA: TGTGCCACATCGCAGGGGTCGTCGGGCAATCAGCCCCAGCATTTT

D gene: .
V gene: TRBV4-2
J gene: TRBJ1-1
clone size: many
CDR3 protein: CATAPRAGNTEAFF
CDR3 DNA: TGTGCCACCGCGCCACGTGCGGGGAACACTGAAGCTTTCTTT

D gene: TRBD2
V gene: TRBV5-1
J gene: TRBJ2-1
clone size: many
CDR3 protein: CASRPPTGTSGGANEQFF
CDR3 DNA: TGCGCCAGCAGACCCCCTACCGGGACTAGCGGGGGGGCCAATGAGCAGTTCTTC